The clone carrying this T cell receptor beta chain came up many times. The antigen remains undetermined. The V gene's germline CDR1 is SQVTM and CDR2 ANQGSEA. The CDR3 length is 14 residues. V was pared by 6 bases and J by 0 bases, with 5 bases of the junction left unmatched. This specimen belongs to a study of blood T cells in healthy people across ages. Study findings and constraints: Samples with more naive T cells showed higher observed beta diversity. There were more naive CD4+ cells and higher diversity in long-lived donors than in aged donors.

A second PCR of 7 to 11 cycles used a sample-barcoded 5' primer and a J-beta primer mix. Through a template-switch adaptor with 12 random nucleotides, each cDNA molecule received a tag. MiXCR was run by TCRdb on the 5' RACE reads, yielding one entry per CDR3 protein. The sample comprises 710,000 or so distinct CDR3 sequences, roughly 32% of which are singletons, and 15% rests with the top ten. Every participating donor contributed roughly 10 milliliters of peripheral blood through a draw. The chain recombines TRBV29-1 with TRBJ2-1, with 7 bases lining up with TRBD1. The TCR was taken from a woman at least 80 years old in good health. The sample was blood. The CDR3, as DNA: TGCAGCGTGGACAGGCGAAACTCCTACAATGAGCAGTTCTTC. Its translation: CSVDRRNSYNEQFF.